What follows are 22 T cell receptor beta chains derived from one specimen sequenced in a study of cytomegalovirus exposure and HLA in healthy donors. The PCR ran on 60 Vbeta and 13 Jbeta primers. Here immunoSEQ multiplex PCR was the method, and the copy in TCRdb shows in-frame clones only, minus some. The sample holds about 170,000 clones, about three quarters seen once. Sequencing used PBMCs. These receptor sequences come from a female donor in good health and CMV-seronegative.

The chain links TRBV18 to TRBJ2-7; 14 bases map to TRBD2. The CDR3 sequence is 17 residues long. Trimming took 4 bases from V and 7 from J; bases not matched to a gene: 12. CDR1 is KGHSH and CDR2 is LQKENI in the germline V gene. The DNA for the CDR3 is TGTGCCAGCTCACTCTCGACGGGACTAGCGGGAGTGGGTGAGCAGTACTTC. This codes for CASSLSTGLAGVGEQYF.

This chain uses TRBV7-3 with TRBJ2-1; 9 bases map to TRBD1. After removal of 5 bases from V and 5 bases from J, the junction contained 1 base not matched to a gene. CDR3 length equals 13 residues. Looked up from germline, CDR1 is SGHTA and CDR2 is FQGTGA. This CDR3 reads CASSRTGDNEQFF. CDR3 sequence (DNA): TGTGCCAGCAGCAGGACAGGGGACAATGAGCAGTTCTTC.

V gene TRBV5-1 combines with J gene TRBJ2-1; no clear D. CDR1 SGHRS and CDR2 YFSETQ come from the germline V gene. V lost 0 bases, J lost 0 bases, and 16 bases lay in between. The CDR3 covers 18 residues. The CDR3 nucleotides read TGCGCCAGCAGCTTGGAGGCCGTGCGGCTTATCTCCTACAATGAGCAGTTCTTC. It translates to CASSLEAVRLISYNEQFF.

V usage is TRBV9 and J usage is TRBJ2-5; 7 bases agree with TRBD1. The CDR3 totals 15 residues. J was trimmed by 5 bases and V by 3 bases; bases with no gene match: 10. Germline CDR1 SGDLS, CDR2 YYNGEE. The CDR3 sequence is CASSAQTGASETQYF. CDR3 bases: TGTGCCAGCAGCGCTCAAACAGGGGCGAGCGAGACCCAGTACTTC.

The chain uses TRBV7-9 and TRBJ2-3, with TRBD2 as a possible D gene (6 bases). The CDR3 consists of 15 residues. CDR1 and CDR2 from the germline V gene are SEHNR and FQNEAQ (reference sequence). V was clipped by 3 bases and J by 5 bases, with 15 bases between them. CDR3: CASSFPHWGEDTQYF. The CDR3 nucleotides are TGTGCCAGCAGCTTCCCACACTGGGGGGAAGATACGCAGTATTTT.

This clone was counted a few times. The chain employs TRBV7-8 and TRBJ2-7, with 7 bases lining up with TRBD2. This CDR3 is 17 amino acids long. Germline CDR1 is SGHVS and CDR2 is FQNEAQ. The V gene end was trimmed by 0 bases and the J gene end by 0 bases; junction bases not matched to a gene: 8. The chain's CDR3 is CASSLALSSGSSYEQYF. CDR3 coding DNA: TGTGCCAGCAGCTTAGCGCTGAGTAGCGGGTCCTCCTACGAGCAGTACTTC.

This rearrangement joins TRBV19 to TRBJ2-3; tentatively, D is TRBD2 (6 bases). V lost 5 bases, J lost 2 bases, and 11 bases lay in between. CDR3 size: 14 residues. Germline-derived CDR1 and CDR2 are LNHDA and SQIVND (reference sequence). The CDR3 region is CASSPTGLTDTQYF. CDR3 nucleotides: TGTGCCAGTAGTCCGACGGGACTCACAGATACGCAGTATTTT. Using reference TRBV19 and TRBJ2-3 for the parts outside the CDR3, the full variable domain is DGGITQSPKYLFRKEGQNVTLSCEQNLNHDAMYWYRQDPGQGLRLIYYSQIVNDFQKGDIAEGYSVSREKKESFPLTVTSAQKNPTAFYLCASSPTGLTDTQYFGPGTRLTVL.

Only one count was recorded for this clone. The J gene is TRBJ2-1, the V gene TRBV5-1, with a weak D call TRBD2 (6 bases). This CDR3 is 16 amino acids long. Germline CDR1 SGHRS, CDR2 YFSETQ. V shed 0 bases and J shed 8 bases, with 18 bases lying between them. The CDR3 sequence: CASSLGRRGALDEQFF. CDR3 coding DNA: TGCGCCAGCAGCTTGGGTCGGAGGGGCGCACTCGATGAGCAGTTCTTC.

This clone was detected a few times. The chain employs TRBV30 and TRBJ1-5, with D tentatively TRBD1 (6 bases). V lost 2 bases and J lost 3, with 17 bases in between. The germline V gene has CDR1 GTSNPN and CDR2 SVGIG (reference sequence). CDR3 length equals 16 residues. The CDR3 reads CAWSLPGGAYNQPQHF. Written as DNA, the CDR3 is TGTGCCTGGAGTCTCCCTGGGGGGGCGTACAATCAGCCCCAGCATTTT.

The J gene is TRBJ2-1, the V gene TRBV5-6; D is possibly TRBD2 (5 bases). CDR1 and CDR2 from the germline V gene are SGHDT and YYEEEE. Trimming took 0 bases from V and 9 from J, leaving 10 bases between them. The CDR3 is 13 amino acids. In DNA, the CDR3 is TGTGCCAGCAGCTTGGGGAGGAGCGGTGAGCAGTTCTTC. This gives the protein CASSLGRSGEQFF.

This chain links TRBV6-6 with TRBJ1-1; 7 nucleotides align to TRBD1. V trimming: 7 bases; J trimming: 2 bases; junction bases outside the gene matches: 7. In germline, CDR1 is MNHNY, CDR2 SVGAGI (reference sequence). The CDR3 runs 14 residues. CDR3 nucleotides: TGTGCCAGCACCTTTACAGGGGTAAACACTGAAGCTTTCTTT. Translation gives CASTFTGVNTEAFF.

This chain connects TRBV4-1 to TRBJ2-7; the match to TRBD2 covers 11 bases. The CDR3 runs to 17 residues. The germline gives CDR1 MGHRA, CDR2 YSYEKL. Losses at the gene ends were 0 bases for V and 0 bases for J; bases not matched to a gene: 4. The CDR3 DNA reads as TGCGCCAGCAGCCAAGAGACTAGCGGGATTCTCTCCTACGAGCAGTACTTC. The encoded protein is CASSQETSGILSYEQYF.

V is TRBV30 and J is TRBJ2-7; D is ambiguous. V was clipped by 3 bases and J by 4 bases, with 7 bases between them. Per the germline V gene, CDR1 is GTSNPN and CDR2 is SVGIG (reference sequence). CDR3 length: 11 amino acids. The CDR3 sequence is CAWSDLYEQYF. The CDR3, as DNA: TGTGCCTGGAGCGACTTATACGAGCAGTACTTC.

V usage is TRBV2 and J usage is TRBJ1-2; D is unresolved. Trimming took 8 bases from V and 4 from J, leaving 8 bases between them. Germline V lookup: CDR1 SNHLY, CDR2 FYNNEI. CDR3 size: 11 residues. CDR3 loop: CASARSYGYTF. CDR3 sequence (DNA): TGTGCCAGCGCCAGAAGCTATGGCTACACCTTC. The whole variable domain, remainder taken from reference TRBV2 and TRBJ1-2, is EPEVTQTPSHQVTQMGQEVILRCVPISNHLYFYWYRQILGQKVEFLVSFYNNEISEKSEIFDDQFSVERPDGSNFTLKIRSTKLEDSAMYFCASARSYGYTFGSGTRLTVV.

CDR3 in DNA: TGCGCCAGCAGCTTGACACTAGCGGGACGAAATGAGCAGTTCTTC. This codes for CASSLTLAGRNEQFF. The genes are TRBV5-1 and TRBJ2-1; the match to TRBD2 covers 10 bases. The CDR3 covers 15 residues. J was trimmed by 7 bases and V by 1 base; bases with no gene match: 5. Germline V lookup: CDR1 SGHRS, CDR2 YFSETQ.

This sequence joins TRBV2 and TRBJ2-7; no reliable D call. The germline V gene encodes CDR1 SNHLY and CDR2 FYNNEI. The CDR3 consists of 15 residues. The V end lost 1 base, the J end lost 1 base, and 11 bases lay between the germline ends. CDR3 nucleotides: TGTGCCAGCAGTGAAGAGGCCAGGCCATCCTACGAGCAGTACTTC. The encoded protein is CASSEEARPSYEQYF.

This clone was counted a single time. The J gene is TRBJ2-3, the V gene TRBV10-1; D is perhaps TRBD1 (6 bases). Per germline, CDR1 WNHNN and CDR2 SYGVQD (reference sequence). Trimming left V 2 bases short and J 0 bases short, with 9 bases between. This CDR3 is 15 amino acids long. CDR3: CASSEEGQSTDTQYF. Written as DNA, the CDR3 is TGCGCCAGCAGTGAGGAAGGACAGAGCACAGATACGCAGTATTTT.

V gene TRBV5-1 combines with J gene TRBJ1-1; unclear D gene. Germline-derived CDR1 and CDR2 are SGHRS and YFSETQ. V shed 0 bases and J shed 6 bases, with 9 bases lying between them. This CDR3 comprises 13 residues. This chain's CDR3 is CASSLVSPPEAFF. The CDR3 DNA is TGCGCCAGCAGCTTGGTCAGTCCCCCTGAAGCTTTCTTT.

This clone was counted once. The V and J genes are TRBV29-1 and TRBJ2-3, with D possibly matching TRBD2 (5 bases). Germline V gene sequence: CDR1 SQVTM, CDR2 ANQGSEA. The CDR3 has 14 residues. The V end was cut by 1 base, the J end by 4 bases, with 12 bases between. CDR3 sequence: CSVEGGRVADTQYF. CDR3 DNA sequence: TGCAGCGTTGAAGGAGGGCGGGTGGCAGATACGCAGTATTTT.

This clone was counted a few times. In DNA form, the CDR3 reads TGTGCCAGCAGCCGAACCGGGACAGGGGAATCACCCCTCCACTTT. This codes for CASSRTGTGESPLHF. The chain couples TRBV7-6 to TRBJ1-6, with TRBD1 matching 10 bases. This CDR3 has 15 amino acids. Germline-derived CDR1 and CDR2 are SGHVS and FNYEAQ. J lost 10 bases, V lost 5 bases, and 8 bases had no gene match.

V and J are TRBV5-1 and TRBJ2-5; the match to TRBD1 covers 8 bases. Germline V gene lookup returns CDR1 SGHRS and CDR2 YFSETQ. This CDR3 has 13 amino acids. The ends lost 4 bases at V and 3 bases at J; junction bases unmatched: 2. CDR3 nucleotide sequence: TGCGCCAGCAGCATGACAGGGGAAGAGACCCAGTACTTC. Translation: CASSMTGEETQYF. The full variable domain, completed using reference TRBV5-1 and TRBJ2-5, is KAGVTQTPRYLIKTRGQQVTLSCSPISGHRSVSWYQQTPGQGLQFLFEYFSETQRNKGNFPGRFSGRQFSNSRSEMNVSTLELGDSALYLCASSMTGEETQYFGPGTRLLVL.

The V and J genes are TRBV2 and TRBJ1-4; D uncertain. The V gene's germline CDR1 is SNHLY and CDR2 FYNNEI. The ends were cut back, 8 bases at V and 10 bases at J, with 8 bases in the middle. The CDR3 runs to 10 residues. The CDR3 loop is CASEAGKLFF. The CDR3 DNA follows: TGTGCCAGCGAGGCTGGAAAACTGTTTTTT.